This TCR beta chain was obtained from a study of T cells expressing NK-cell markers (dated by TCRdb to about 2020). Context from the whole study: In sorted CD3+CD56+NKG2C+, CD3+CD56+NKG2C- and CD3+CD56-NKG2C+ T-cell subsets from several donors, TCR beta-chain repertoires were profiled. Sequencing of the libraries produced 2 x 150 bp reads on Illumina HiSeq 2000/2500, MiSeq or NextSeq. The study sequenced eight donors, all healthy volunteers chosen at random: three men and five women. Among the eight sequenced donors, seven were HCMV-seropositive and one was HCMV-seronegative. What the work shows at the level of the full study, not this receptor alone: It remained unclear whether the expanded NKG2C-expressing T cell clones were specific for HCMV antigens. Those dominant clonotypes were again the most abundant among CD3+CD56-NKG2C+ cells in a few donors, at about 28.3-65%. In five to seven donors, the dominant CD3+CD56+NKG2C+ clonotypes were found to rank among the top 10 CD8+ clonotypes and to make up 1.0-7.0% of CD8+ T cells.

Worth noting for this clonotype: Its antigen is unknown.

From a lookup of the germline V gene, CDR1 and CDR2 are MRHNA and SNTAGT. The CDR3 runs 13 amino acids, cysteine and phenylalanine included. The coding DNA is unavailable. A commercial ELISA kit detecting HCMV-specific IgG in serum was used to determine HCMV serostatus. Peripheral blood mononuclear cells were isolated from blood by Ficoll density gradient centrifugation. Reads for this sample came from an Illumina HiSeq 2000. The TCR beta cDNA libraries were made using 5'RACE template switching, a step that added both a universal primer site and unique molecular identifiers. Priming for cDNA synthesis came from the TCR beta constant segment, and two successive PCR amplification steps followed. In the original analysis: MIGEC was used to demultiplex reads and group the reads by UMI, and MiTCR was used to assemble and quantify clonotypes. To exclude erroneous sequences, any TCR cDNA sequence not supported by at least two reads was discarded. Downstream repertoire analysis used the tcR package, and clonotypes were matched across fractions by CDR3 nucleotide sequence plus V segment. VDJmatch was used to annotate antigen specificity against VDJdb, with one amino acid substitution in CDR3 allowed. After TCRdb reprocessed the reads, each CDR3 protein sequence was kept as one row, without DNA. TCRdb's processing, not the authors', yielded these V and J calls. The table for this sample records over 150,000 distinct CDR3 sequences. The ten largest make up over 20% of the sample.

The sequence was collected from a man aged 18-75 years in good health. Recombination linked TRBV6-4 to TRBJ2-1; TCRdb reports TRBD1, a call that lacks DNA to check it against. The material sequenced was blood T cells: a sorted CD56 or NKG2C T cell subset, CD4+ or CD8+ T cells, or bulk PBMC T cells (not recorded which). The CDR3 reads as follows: CASSATGGREQFF.